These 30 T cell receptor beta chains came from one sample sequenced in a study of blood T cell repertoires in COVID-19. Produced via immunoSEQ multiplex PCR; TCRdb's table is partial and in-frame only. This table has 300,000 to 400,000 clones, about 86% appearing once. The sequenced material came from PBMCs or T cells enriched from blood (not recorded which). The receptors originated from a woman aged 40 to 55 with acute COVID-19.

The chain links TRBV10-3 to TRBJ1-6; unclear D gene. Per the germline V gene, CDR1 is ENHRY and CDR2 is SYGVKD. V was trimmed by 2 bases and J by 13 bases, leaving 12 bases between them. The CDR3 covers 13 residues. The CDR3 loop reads CAISETEAKPLHF. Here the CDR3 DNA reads TGTGCCATCAGTGAGACGGAGGCGAAGCCCCTCCACTTT.

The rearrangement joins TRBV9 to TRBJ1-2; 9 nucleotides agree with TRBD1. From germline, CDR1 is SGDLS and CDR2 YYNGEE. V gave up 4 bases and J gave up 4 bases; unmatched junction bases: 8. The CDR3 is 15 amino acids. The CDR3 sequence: CASSSIPGQGYGYTF. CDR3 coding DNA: TGTGCCAGCAGCAGTATACCGGGACAGGGCTATGGCTACACCTTC.

This CDR3 reads CATSDKTSGYTF. CDR3 coding DNA: TGTGCCACCAGTGACAAGACTAGCGGCTACACCTTC. The V and J genes are TRBV24-1 and TRBJ1-2; D not resolved. The CDR3 runs 12 residues. Trimming removed 4 bases from V and 8 bases from J, with 10 bases in between. CDR1 KGHDR and CDR2 SFDVKD come from the germline V gene.

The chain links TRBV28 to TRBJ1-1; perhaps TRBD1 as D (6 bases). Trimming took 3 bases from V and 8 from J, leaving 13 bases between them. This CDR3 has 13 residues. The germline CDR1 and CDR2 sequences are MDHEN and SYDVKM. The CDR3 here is CASSLRERGEAFF. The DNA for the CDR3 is TGTGCCAGCAGTTTGCGGGAGAGGGGGGAAGCTTTCTTT.

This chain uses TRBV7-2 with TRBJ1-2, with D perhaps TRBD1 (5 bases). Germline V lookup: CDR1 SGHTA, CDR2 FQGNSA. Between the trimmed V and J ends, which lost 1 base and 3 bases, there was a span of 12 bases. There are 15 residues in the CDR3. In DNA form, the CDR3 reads TGTGCCAGCAGCTTAGGTACAGGAACTGACTATGGCTACACCTTC. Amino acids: CASSLGTGTDYGYTF.

The CDR3 protein is CASSQDPLAGADTQYF. The DNA of the CDR3 is TGCGCCAGCAGCCAAGATCCTTTAGCGGGGGCAGATACGCAGTATTTT. The chain is built from TRBV4-3 and TRBJ2-3, with 9 positions matching TRBD2. CDR3 length: 16 residues. Germline V CDR1 and CDR2: LGHNA, YSLEER. The V gene end was trimmed by 0 bases and the J gene end by 4 bases; junction bases not matched to a gene: 5.

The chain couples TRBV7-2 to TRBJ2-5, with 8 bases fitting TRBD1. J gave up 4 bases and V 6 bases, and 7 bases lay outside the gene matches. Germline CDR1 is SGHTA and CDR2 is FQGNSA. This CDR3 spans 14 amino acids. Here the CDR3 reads CASSVTGGRETQYF. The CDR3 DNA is TGTGCCAGCAGTGTTACAGGGGGTCGAGAGACCCAGTACTTC.

For the CDR3, the DNA is TGTGCCAGCAGCTTCCCTGGGACACCTCGATTCTACACCTTC. Residues: CASSFPGTPRFYTF. V is TRBV7-2 and J is TRBJ1-2; D is perhaps TRBD1 (6 bases). V shed 3 bases and J shed 10 bases, with 18 bases lying between them. Germline lookup yields CDR1 SGHTA and CDR2 FQGNSA. The CDR3 is made up of 14 amino acids.

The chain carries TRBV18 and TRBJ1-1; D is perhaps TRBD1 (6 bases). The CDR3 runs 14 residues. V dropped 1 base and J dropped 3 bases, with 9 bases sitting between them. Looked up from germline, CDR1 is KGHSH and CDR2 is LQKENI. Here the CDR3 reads CASSPQGGDTEAFF. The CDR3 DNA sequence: TGTGCCAGCTCACCACAGGGGGGGGACACTGAAGCTTTCTTT.

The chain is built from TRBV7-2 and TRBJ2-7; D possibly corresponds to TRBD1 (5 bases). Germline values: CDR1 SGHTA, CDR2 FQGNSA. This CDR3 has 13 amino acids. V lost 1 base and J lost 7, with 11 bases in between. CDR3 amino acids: CASSLGGAAEQYF. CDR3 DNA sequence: TGTGCCAGCAGCTTAGGTGGGGCAGCTGAGCAGTACTTC.

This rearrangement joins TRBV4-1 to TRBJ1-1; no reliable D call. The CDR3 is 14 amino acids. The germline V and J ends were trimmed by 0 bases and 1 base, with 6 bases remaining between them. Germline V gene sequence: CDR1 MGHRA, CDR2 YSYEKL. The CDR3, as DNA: TGCGCCAGCAGCCAAGAGAGTCCGAACACTGAAGCTTTCTTT. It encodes CASSQESPNTEAFF.

The CDR3, as DNA: TGTGCCACCGGGGTGCAGGGCTCCTACGAGCAGTACTTC. It translates to CATGVQGSYEQYF. V usage is TRBV24-1 and J usage is TRBJ2-7, with D possibly matching TRBD1 (5 bases). This CDR3 has 13 amino acids. CDR1 KGHDR and CDR2 SFDVKD come from the germline V gene. Trimming removed 9 bases from V and 0 bases from J, with 11 bases in between.

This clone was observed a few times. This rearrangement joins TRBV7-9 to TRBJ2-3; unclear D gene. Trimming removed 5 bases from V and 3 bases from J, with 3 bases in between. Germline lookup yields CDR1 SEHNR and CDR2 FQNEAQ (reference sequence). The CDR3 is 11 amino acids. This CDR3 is CASSPTDTQYF. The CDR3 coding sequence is TGTGCCAGCAGCCCGACAGATACGCAGTATTTT.

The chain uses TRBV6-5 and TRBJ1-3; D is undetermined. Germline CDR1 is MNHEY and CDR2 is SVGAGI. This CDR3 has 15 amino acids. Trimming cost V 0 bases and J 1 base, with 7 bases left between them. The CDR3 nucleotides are TGTGCCAGCAGTTACTCGTTACAGTCTGGAAACACCATATATTTT. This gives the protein CASSYSLQSGNTIYF.

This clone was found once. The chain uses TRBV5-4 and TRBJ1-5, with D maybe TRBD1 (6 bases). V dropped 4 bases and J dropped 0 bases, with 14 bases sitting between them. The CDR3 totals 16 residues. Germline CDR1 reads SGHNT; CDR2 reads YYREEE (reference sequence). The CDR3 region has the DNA TGTGCCAGCAGCACCAATCCAGGGGATAGCAATCAGCCCCAGCATTTT. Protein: CASSTNPGDSNQPQHF.

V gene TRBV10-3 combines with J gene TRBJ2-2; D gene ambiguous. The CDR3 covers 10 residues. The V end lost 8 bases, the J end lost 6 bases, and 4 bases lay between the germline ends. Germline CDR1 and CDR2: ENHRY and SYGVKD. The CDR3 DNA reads TGTGCCATCTCTCCCGGGGAGCTGTTTTTT. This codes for CAISPGELFF.

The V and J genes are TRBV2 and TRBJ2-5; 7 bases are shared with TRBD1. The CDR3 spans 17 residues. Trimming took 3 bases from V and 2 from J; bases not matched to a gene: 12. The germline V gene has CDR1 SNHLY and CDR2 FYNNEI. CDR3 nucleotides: TGTGCCAGCAGTGATATTGGGGACAGAAAAACGCAAGAGACCCAGTACTTC. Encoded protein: CASSDIGDRKTQETQYF.

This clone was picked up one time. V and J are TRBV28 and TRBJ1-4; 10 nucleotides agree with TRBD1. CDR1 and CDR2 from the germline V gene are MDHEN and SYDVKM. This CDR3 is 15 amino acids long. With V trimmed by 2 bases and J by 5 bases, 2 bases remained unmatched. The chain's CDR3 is CASSLPGQGNEKLFF. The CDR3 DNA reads TGTGCCAGCAGTTTACCGGGACAGGGGAATGAAAAACTGTTTTTT.

CDR3 residues: CASSQPGGLGETQYF. CDR3 bases: TGTGCCAGCAGCCAGCCAGGGGGCCTAGGAGAGACCCAGTACTTC. The V gene is TRBV5-4, the J gene TRBJ2-5; 8 nucleotides match TRBD1. V shed 4 bases and J 4 bases; nucleotides not matched to a gene: 9. Germline V gene sequence: CDR1 SGHNT, CDR2 YYREEE (reference sequence). The CDR3 extends over 15 amino acids.

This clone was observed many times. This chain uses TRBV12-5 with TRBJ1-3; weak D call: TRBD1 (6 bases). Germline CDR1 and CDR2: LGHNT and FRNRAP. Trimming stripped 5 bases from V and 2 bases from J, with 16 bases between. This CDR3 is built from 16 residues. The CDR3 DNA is TGTGCTAGTGGTGGACTTCAGGGGTTTACTGGAAACACCATATATTTT. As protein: CASGGLQGFTGNTIYF.

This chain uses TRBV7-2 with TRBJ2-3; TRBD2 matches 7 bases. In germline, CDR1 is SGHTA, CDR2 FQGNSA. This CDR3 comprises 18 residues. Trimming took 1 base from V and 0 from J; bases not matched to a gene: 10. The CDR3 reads CASSLEPLQRGSTDTQYF. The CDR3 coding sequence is TGTGCCAGCAGCTTAGAGCCCTTACAGCGGGGTAGCACAGATACGCAGTATTTT.

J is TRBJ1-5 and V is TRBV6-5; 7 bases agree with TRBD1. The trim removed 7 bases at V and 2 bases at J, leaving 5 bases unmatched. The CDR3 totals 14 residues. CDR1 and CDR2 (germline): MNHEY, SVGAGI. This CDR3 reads CASKDDRGNQPQHF. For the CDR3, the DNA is TGTGCCAGCAAAGACGACAGGGGCAATCAGCCCCAGCATTTT.

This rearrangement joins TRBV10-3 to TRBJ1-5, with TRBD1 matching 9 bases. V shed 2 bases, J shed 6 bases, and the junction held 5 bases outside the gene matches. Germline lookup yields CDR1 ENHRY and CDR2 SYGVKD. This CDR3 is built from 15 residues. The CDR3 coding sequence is TGTGCCATCAGTGAGACCACAGGGGGCGGTCAGCCCCAGCATTTT. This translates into CAISETTGGGQPQHF.

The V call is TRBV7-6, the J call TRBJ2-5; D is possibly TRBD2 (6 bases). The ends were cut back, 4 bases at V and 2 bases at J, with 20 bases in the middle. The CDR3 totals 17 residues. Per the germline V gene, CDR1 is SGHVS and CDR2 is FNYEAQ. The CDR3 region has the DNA TGTGCCAGCAGCTCAACGGTGCGGGGAAACTTACAAGAGACCCAGTACTTC. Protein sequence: CASSSTVRGNLQETQYF.

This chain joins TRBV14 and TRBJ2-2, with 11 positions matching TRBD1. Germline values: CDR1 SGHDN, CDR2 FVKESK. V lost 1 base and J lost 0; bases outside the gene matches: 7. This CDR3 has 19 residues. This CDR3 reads CASSQGWDRGSPNTGELFF. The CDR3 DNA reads TGTGCCAGCAGCCAAGGTTGGGACAGGGGGTCCCCGAACACCGGGGAGCTGTTTTTT. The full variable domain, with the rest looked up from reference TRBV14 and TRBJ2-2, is EAGVTQFPSHSVIEKGQTVTLRCDPISGHDNLYWYRRVMGKEIKFLLHFVKESKQDESGMPNNRFLAERTGGTYSTLKVQPAELEDSGVYFCASSQGWDRGSPNTGELFFGEGSRLTVL.

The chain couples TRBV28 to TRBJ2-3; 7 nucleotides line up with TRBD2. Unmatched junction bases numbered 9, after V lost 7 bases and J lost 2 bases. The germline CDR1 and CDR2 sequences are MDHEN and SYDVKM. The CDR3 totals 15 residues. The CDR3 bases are TGTGCCAGCAAACCCGGGACTACCTTCACAGATACGCAGTATTTT. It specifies CASKPGTTFTDTQYF.

CDR3 bases: TGTGCCAGCAGGGCCGGGACTTACAATGAGCAGTTCTTC. This sequence encodes CASRAGTYNEQFF. This chain links TRBV6-5 with TRBJ2-1; TRBD2 is a possible D gene (6 bases). Germline CDR1 is MNHEY and CDR2 is SVGAGI. This CDR3 comprises 13 residues. V lost 6 bases and J lost 4, with 10 bases in between.

The CDR3 protein is CASSYSDRGRYNEQFF. CDR3 DNA sequence: TGTGCCAGCAGTTACTCTGACAGGGGGAGGTACAATGAGCAGTTCTTC. The chain is built from TRBV6-5 and TRBJ2-1; TRBD1 aligns across 9 bases. Per germline, CDR1 MNHEY and CDR2 SVGAGI. The ends lost 0 bases at V and 4 bases at J; junction bases unmatched: 4. This CDR3 has 16 amino acids.

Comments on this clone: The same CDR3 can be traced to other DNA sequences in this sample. The CDR3 bases are TGTGCCAGCTCACCTCCGGGAGGCAATGAGCAGTTCTTC. The encoded protein is CASSPPGGNEQFF. The chain carries TRBV18 and TRBJ2-1, with TRBD2 matching 7 bases. The CDR3 covers 13 residues. Unmatched junction bases numbered 2, after V lost 3 bases and J lost 6 bases. Germline assignment: CDR1 KGHSH and CDR2 LQKENI.

CDR3: CASSPSEGYGYTF. CDR3 nucleotide sequence: TGTGCCAGCAGTCCATCCGAGGGCTATGGCTACACCTTC. The chain joins TRBV6-2 or TRBV6-3 to TRBJ1-2; D gene unclear. The CDR3 length is 13 residues. The germline V gene encodes CDR1 MNHEY and CDR2 SVGEGT. The V end was cut by 5 bases, the J end by 4 bases, with 11 bases between.